Below, one T cell receptor (beta chain) is given with its context. Its antigen is unknown. Germline V gene data show CDR1 as MNHNS and CDR2 as SASEGT. J lost 8 bases, V lost 2 bases, and 15 bases had no gene match. The CDR3 totals 17 residues. The sample belongs to a study of lymphopenia after photon versus proton radiotherapy. Study results and caveats: After lymphocyte nadir, photon-treated repertoires showed oligoclonal expansion, especially CD8+ Temra.

Data came from immunoSEQ multiplex PCR; TCRdb stores just in-frame clones and leaves some out. In the table there are around 25,000 clones, around 83% of which are singletons. The sequence derives from a man aged 25 to 40 with gastric cancer. This chain connects TRBV6-1 to TRBJ1-2; 9 bases fit TRBD1. Sequencing was performed on peripheral blood, taken from a patient treated with photon-based radiotherapy. For the CDR3, the DNA is TGTGCCAGCAGTGAATGGGTGGGGACAGGGACCCAGCCGGGCTACACCTTC. Translation gives CASSEWVGTGTQPGYTF.